The clone carrying this T cell receptor beta chain was picked up a small number of times. cDNA molecules, individually, were tagged with unique molecular identifiers. In TCRdb, the 5' RACE reads were re-called with MiXCR into one record per CDR3 protein. The data show approximately 31,000 distinct CDR3 sequences, 4.5% to 7% seen once. This entry comes from a study of early T cells in non-severe SARS-CoV-2 infection. This CDR3 has 12 residues. The germline gives CDR1 DFQATT, CDR2 SNEGSKA (reference sequence). V gave up 0 bases and J gave up 14 bases; unmatched junction bases: 5. This sequence joins TRBV20-1 and TRBJ2-1; 9 positions match TRBD2. The source is an adult who was a healthcare worker with PCR-confirmed SARS-CoV-2 infection or an uninfected control (not recorded which). The source material was whole blood. The CDR3 is CSARDLRLAEFF. The CDR3 bases are TGCAGTGCTAGAGATCTCAGACTAGCGGAGTTCTTC.